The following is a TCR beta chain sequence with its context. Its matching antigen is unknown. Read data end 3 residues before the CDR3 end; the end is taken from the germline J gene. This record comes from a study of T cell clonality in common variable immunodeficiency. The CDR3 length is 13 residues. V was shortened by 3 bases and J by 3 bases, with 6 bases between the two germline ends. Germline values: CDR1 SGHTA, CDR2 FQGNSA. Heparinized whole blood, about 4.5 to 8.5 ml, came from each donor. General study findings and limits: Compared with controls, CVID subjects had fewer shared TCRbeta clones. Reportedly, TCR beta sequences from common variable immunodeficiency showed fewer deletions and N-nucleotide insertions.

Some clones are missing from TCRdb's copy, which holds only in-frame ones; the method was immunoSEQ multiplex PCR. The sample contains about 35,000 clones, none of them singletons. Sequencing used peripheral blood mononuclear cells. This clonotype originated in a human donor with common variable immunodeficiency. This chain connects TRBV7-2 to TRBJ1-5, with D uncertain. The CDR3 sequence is CASSFSPNQPQHF. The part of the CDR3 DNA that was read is TGTGCCAGCAGCTTTAGTCCCAATCAGCCC.